Each of the 9 T cell receptor beta chains below was sequenced from the same sample in a study of identical twins. A single record per CDR3 protein comes from TCRdb applying MiXCR to the 5' RACE reads. The profile shows about 190,000 distinct CDR3 sequences, 15% of them singletons. This sample also appeared in a second study, on T cells expressing NK-cell markers.

The sample was CD8+ T cells sorted from blood. The receptors come from a woman between 18 and 30 years old in good health.

Only a few counts were recorded for this clonotype. The chain recombines TRBV12-3 or TRBV12-4 with TRBJ1-4; 7 bases map to TRBD1. The CDR3 loop spans 17 amino acids. The V segment lost 5 bases and the J segment 4 bases; nucleotides outside the gene matches: 13. The CDR3 DNA is TGTGCCAGCAGTACTCGGACAGGAACCAAAAATAATGAAAAACTGTTTTTT. The encoded protein is CASSTRTGTKNNEKLFF.

The sample holds one count of this clonotype. This chain joins TRBV4-2 and TRBJ2-5, with a weak D call TRBD1 (6 bases). CDR3 length: 14 amino acids. The V gene lost 4 bases and the J gene lost 7 bases, with 16 bases spanning the gap. In germline, CDR1 is LGHNA, CDR2 YNFKEQ. CDR3 in amino acids: CASSPTLQGGTQYF. DNA for the CDR3: TGTGCCAGCAGCCCCACACTTCAAGGGGGGACCCAGTACTTC.

The chain uses TRBV12-3 or TRBV12-4 and TRBJ2-3, with 8 positions matching TRBD2. The CDR3 covers 16 residues. Unmatched junction bases numbered 11, after V lost 3 bases and J lost 6 bases. CDR3 loop: CASSFLTGRAGDTQYF. The DNA for the CDR3 is TGTGCCAGCAGTTTTCTAACCGGGAGGGCCGGGGATACGCAGTATTTT.

Many counts were recorded for this clonotype. The CDR3: CASSDISGDFLGGYNEQFF. CDR3 bases: TGTGCCAGCAGTGATATTTCCGGGGATTTTCTCGGGGGATACAATGAGCAGTTCTTC. J is TRBJ2-1 and V is TRBV6-1, with TRBD2 as a possible D gene (6 bases). Germline values: CDR1 MNHNS, CDR2 SASEGT. V was trimmed by 3 bases and J by 4 bases, leaving 25 bases between them. The CDR3 is 19 residues long.

This clonotype was found a few times. The J gene is TRBJ2-1, the V gene TRBV20-1; D assignment may be TRBD1 or TRBD2 (5 bases each). V lost 6 bases to trimming and J lost 8 bases, with 20 bases between them. This CDR3 is 14 amino acids long. CDR1 DFQATT and CDR2 SNEGSKA come from the germline V gene (reference sequence). The chain's CDR3 is CSAATGAAFDEQFF. The CDR3 DNA sequence: TGCAGTGCCGCAACCGGGGCCGCCTTCGATGAGCAGTTCTTC.

This clonotype was detected only a few times. The V and J genes are TRBV14 and TRBJ1-2; D may be TRBD1 (6 bases). In germline, CDR1 is SGHDN, CDR2 FVKESK. The CDR3 spans 16 residues. Between the trimmed V and J ends, which lost 2 bases and 6 bases, there was a span of 19 bases. The chain's CDR3 is CASSQRSMTGLDGYTF. The CDR3 coding sequence is TGTGCCAGCAGCCAACGGAGCATGACAGGCTTGGATGGCTACACCTTC. Combining the CDR3 with reference TRBV14 and TRBJ1-2 gives the whole variable domain EAGVTQFPSHSVIEKGQTVTLRCDPISGHDNLYWYRRVMGKEIKFLLHFVKESKQDESGMPNNRFLAERTGGTYSTLKVQPAELEDSGVYFCASSQRSMTGLDGYTFGSGTRLTVV.

The chain combines TRBV13 with TRBJ2-3; 9 bases line up with TRBD2. CDR1 PRHDT and CDR2 FYEKMQ come from the germline V gene (reference sequence). The CDR3 runs 16 residues. Trimming removed 4 bases from V and 2 bases from J; junction bases left unmatched: 7. The CDR3: CASSSETSGVTDTQYF. The CDR3 DNA follows: TGTGCCAGCAGCTCCGAGACTAGCGGCGTCACAGATACGCAGTATTTT.

This clonotype was observed a few times. The chain recombines TRBV20-1 with TRBJ2-1, with TRBD2 matching over 11 bases. CDR1 and CDR2 from the germline V gene are DFQATT and SNEGSKA (reference sequence). J lost 10 bases, V lost 5 bases, and 13 bases had no gene match. CDR3 length equals 15 residues. The CDR3 DNA is TGCAGTGCTGTCGATAGCGGGAGGGCCACGGGGGAGCAGTTCTTC. Amino acids: CSAVDSGRATGEQFF.

This clonotype has just a few counts. The rearrangement uses TRBV7-9 and TRBJ2-2; D remains ambiguous. With 6 bases removed from V and 5 bases from J, the gap between germline ends came to 7 bases. Germline assignment: CDR1 SEHNR and CDR2 FQNEAQ (reference sequence). The CDR3 has 12 amino acids. CDR3 region: CASRSQTGELFF. CDR3 nucleotide sequence: TGTGCCAGCAGGTCCCAAACCGGGGAGCTGTTTTTT.